This T cell receptor (beta chain) was profiled in a study of blood T cell repertoires in COVID-19. Whole-study context: COVID-19 samples, acute and convalescent, were from the United States, Italy and Spain.

This study enrolled people aged about 18 to 100 from around 26 US geographic areas. Each participant's cohort was designated according to participant-reported clinical history. CDR1 and CDR2 from the germline V gene are MNHEY and SMNVEV (reference sequence). The trim removed 2 bases at V and 2 bases at J, leaving 12 bases unmatched. This CDR3 has 19 amino acids. The assay was immunoSEQ multiplex PCR, and TCRdb's table has in-frame clones only and misses some. The sample contains 490,000 or so clones, about nine tenths of which appear only once. J is TRBJ1-5 and V is TRBV27; TRBD1 aligns across 10 bases. This sequence was found in a woman in her fifties or sixties who had recovered from COVID-19. The sequencing input was PBMCs or T cells enriched from blood (not recorded which). The CDR3 region has the DNA TGTGCCAGCAGTTTACGTCCAGGGACAGGGGCTCGTGGCAATCAGCCCCAGCATTTT. Encoded protein: CASSLRPGTGARGNQPQHF.